Presented here are 26 T cell receptor beta chains from one specimen sequenced in a study of T cells in localized non-small cell lung cancer. The repertoire was sequenced with immunoSEQ multiplex PCR; TCRdb's copy has only in-frame clones and lacks some. Here the sample spans about 40,000 clones, around nine tenths being singletons. The specimen was peripheral blood, collected before any cancer treatment. The origin of the receptors is a man aged 18 to 50 with stage I lung adenocarcinoma.

The rearrangement joins TRBV15 to TRBJ2-6; D gene uncertain. Trimming left V 0 bases short and J 0 bases short, with 6 bases between. CDR3 length: 16 residues. Germline V gene sequence: CDR1 LNHNV, CDR2 YYDKDF (reference sequence). The CDR3 DNA sequence: TGTGCCACCAGCAGAGATCCAAACTCTGGGGCCAACGTCCTGACTTTC. Its translation is CATSRDPNSGANVLTF.

The V gene is TRBV19, the J gene TRBJ1-2, with D possibly TRBD1 on 5 matching bases. Deletions cut 5 bases from V and 0 bases from J, with 10 bases between. Germline V gene lookup returns CDR1 LNHDA and CDR2 SQIVND (reference sequence). This CDR3 has 14 amino acids. Here the CDR3 DNA reads TGTGCCAGTAGTGTGGCAGGGTCTAACTATGGCTACACCTTC. Its translation is CASSVAGSNYGYTF.

The chain joins TRBV4-2 to TRBJ1-2; the D gene is possibly TRBD1 (5 bases). Germline V gene data show CDR1 as LGHNA and CDR2 as YNFKEQ. Trimming left V 1 base short and J 7 bases short, with 10 bases between. This CDR3 is built from 13 residues. CDR3 DNA: TGTGCCAGCAGCCAAGCAGGGTCCGGTGGCTACACCTTC. Its protein is CASSQAGSGGYTF.

The V gene is TRBV13, the J gene TRBJ2-5; D is perhaps TRBD1 (5 bases). The germline V and J ends were trimmed by 1 base and 3 bases, with 24 bases remaining between them. Germline V CDR1 and CDR2: PRHDT, FYEKMQ (reference sequence). This CDR3 comprises 19 residues. DNA of the CDR3: TGTGCCAGCAGCTTAGCGGTATATTCGACAGATCTTTCGGAAGAGACCCAGTACTTC. As protein: CASSLAVYSTDLSEETQYF.

The rearrangement links TRBV18 to TRBJ2-6; D perhaps matches TRBD1 (5 bases). The CDR3 runs 16 residues. Germline V lookup: CDR1 KGHSH, CDR2 LQKENI. Trimming removed 4 bases at V and 2 bases at J, with 12 bases between. This CDR3 reads CASSLNQGTGANVLTF. DNA of the CDR3: TGTGCCAGCTCACTGAACCAGGGAACTGGGGCCAACGTCCTGACTTTC. Full variable domain (missing parts from reference TRBV18 and TRBJ2-6): NAGVMQNPRHLVRRRGQEARLRCSPMKGHSHVYWYRQLPEEGLKFMVYLQKENIIDESGMPKERFSAEFPKEGPSILRIQQVVRGDSAAYFCASSLNQGTGANVLTFGAGSRLTVL.

J is TRBJ1-1 and V is TRBV15; perhaps TRBD1 as D (6 bases). The V gene lost 1 base and the J gene lost 7 bases, with 16 bases spanning the gap. Germline CDR1 reads LNHNV; CDR2 reads YYDKDF (reference sequence). This CDR3 has 15 residues. The CDR3 loop reads CATSRGTGTYVEAFF. The CDR3, as DNA: TGTGCCACCAGCAGAGGAACAGGGACTTATGTTGAAGCTTTCTTT.

V and J are TRBV6-6 and TRBJ1-2; D is possibly TRBD1 (6 bases). The CDR3 is made up of 11 amino acids. Germline values: CDR1 MNHNY, CDR2 SVGAGI (reference sequence). The V gene lost 5 bases and the J gene lost 7 bases, with 8 bases spanning the gap. In DNA, the CDR3 is TGTGCCAGCAGTACCAGGGGTGGCTACACCTTC. As protein: CASSTRGGYTF.

The V gene is TRBV5-4, the J gene TRBJ2-1; D might be TRBD1 (6 bases). CDR1 is SGHNT, CDR2 YYREEE, per germline (reference sequence). This CDR3 is 16 amino acids long. With 5 bases removed from V and 0 bases from J, the gap between germline ends came to 15 bases. The CDR3 spells CASRDGGPSSYNEQFF. The DNA for the CDR3 is TGTGCCAGCAGGGATGGGGGCCCGAGCTCCTACAATGAGCAGTTCTTC.

The CDR3 loop is CASSLATSGGSIDEQFF. The CDR3, as DNA: TGCGCCAGCAGCTTAGCTACTAGCGGGGGGAGTATCGATGAGCAGTTCTTC. This rearrangement joins TRBV5-1 to TRBJ2-1; 12 bases line up with TRBD2. From germline, CDR1 is SGHRS and CDR2 YFSETQ. CDR3 size: 17 residues. V was pared by 2 bases and J by 8 bases, with 11 bases of the junction left unmatched.

This rearrangement joins TRBV23-1 to TRBJ2-5; no clear D gene. TRBV23-1 is classed as an ORF, of uncertain function. The CDR3 runs to 8 residues. Trimming cost V 2 bases and J 14 bases, with 3 bases left between them. The CDR3 nucleotides are TGCGCCAGCAGTCAACCCTACTTC. It yields the protein CASSQPYF.

J is TRBJ2-7 and V is TRBV5-1; 9 bases are shared with TRBD1. The germline gives CDR1 SGHRS, CDR2 YFSETQ. Trimming took 4 bases from V and 7 from J; bases not matched to a gene: 9. The CDR3 has 14 residues. The CDR3 loop reads CASSPRQGVSEQYF. DNA of the CDR3: TGCGCCAGCAGCCCTAGACAGGGGGTGAGTGAGCAGTACTTC.

Details on this clone: The sample contains more than one DNA sequence encoding this CDR3. The chain links TRBV9 to TRBJ2-2, with 7 bases lining up with TRBD2. The CDR3 has 17 residues. Germline loops: CDR1 SGDLS, CDR2 YYNGEE. V lost 0 bases and J lost 1; bases outside the gene matches: 6. The CDR3 DNA is TGTGCCAGCAGCGTAGTCAGCGGCGGGGGGAACACCGGGGAGCTGTTTTTT. Translated, it gives CASSVVSGGGNTGELFF.

The CDR3 here is CAWSVGWDSSYEQYF. The CDR3 region has the DNA TGTGCCTGGAGTGTAGGGTGGGACAGCTCCTACGAGCAGTACTTC. The rearrangement links TRBV30 to TRBJ2-7; 7 positions match TRBD1. CDR1 and CDR2 (germline): GTSNPN, SVGIG (reference sequence). With V trimmed by 0 bases and J by 0 bases, 5 bases remained unmatched. The length of the CDR3 is 15 residues.

This clone was seen just once. The genes are TRBV29-1 and TRBJ1-2; D is undetermined. V was shortened by 1 base and J by 8 bases, with 14 bases between the two germline ends. CDR1 and CDR2 (germline): SQVTM, ANQGSEA. The CDR3 sequence is 13 residues long. CDR3 sequence: CSVEVSGAQGYTF. CDR3 sequence (DNA): TGCAGCGTTGAAGTTTCAGGCGCGCAGGGCTACACCTTC.

The rearrangement joins TRBV2 to TRBJ1-2; D not resolved. The CDR3 consists of 11 residues. V gave up 4 bases and J gave up 5 bases, with 5 bases separating them. Looked up from germline, CDR1 is SNHLY and CDR2 is FYNNEI. The CDR3 coding sequence is TGTGCCAGCAGTGTGTTGTATGGCTACACCTTC. Translation: CASSVLYGYTF.

This clone turned up a few times. V and J are TRBV6-1 and TRBJ1-2; no reliable D call. This CDR3 has 15 residues. CDR1 is MNHNS and CDR2 is SASEGT in the germline V gene. Trimming removed 1 base from V and 7 bases from J, with 16 bases in between. For the CDR3, the DNA is TGTGCCAGCAGTGAAGTCGGAGGAACGGTGGGTGGCTACACCTTC. Translation gives CASSEVGGTVGGYTF.

The chain is built from TRBV7-9 and TRBJ1-4; 8 bases are shared with TRBD1. V was clipped by 5 bases and J by 4 bases; unmatched bases: 3. This CDR3 contains 14 residues. From germline, CDR1 is SEHNR and CDR2 FQNEAQ (reference sequence). CDR3 DNA sequence: TGTGCCAGCAGCCCGACAGGGGATAATGAAAAACTGTTTTTT. Translation: CASSPTGDNEKLFF.

The chain has TRBV19 and TRBJ2-2; weak D call: TRBD1 (5 bases). Trimming cost V 5 bases and J 2 bases, with 12 bases left between them. The CDR3 is 15 residues long. Germline lookup yields CDR1 LNHDA and CDR2 SQIVND (reference sequence). This chain's CDR3 is CASSVDRGNTGELFF. CDR3 nucleotides: TGTGCCAGTAGTGTCGACAGAGGAAACACCGGGGAGCTGTTTTTT. Looking up the rest from reference TRBV19 and TRBJ2-2 gives the full variable domain: DGGITQSPKYLFRKEGQNVTLSCEQNLNHDAMYWYRQDPGQGLRLIYYSQIVNDFQKGDIAEGYSVSREKKESFPLTVTSAQKNPTAFYLCASSVDRGNTGELFFGEGSRLTVL.

V and J are TRBV4-1 and TRBJ1-4; the match to TRBD1 covers 9 bases. Per germline, CDR1 MGHRA and CDR2 YSYEKL. The CDR3 spans 15 residues. Trimming removed 3 bases from V and 6 bases from J; junction bases left unmatched: 5. The CDR3 DNA sequence: TGCGCCAGCAGCCAGGAGACAGGGGGATATGAAAAACTGTTTTTT. Protein: CASSQETGGYEKLFF.

This clone was observed once. This CDR3 reads CASSNSIDTQYF. The CDR3 region has the DNA TGTGCCAGCAGCAACAGTATAGATACGCAGTATTTT. The chain recombines TRBV7-2 with TRBJ2-3, with D unclear. Germline assignment: CDR1 SGHTA and CDR2 FQGNSA. The V and J ends lost 5 bases and 5 bases respectively, with 8 bases between them. The CDR3 is 12 residues long.

The rearrangement joins TRBV4-1 to TRBJ1-1, with D perhaps TRBD1 (5 bases). The germline gives CDR1 MGHRA, CDR2 YSYEKL. V lost 6 bases to trimming and J lost 6 bases, with 20 bases between them. The CDR3 runs to 15 residues. The CDR3 region has the DNA TGCGCCAGCAGAATAGAAATTCAGGGTCTCGCTGAAGCTTTCTTT. Translation: CASRIEIQGLAEAFF.

This clone occurred once. The chain combines TRBV30 with TRBJ1-6, with D unresolved. CDR1 is GTSNPN and CDR2 is SVGIG in the germline V gene (reference sequence). CDR3 length: 14 amino acids. V gave up 1 base and J gave up 5 bases, with 9 bases separating them. The CDR3 region is CAWSERRDNSPLHF. DNA of the CDR3: TGTGCCTGGAGTGAGAGACGGGATAATTCACCCCTCCACTTT.

The gene calls are TRBV6-5 and TRBJ2-7; maybe TRBD2 (6 bases). This CDR3 contains 14 residues. Germline V gene sequence: CDR1 MNHEY, CDR2 SVGAGI. Trimming took off 7 bases at V and 6 bases at J, with 19 bases between the two ends. As DNA, the CDR3 is TGTGCCAGCACCCGCTCGGTTAGGGGAGGCGAGCAGTACTTC. It yields the protein CASTRSVRGGEQYF.

This rearrangement joins TRBV28 to TRBJ1-3; D is uncertain. In germline, CDR1 is MDHEN, CDR2 SYDVKM. The CDR3 sequence is 16 residues long. Trimming stripped 7 bases from V and 1 base from J, with 17 bases between. The DNA for the CDR3 is TGTGCCAGCACCCTGGCGGGGTACAATTCTGGAAACACCATATATTTT. Encoded protein: CASTLAGYNSGNTIYF.

The sample holds one count of this clone. V usage is TRBV28 and J usage is TRBJ1-2; 12 nucleotides agree with TRBD1. The ends lost 6 bases at V and 9 bases at J; junction bases unmatched: 11. The CDR3 is 15 residues long. The germline CDR1 and CDR2 sequences are MDHEN and SYDVKM. CDR3 coding DNA: TGTGCCAGCAGCTGGACCGGGACAGGGGGCGGGAGCTACACCTTC. This codes for CASSWTGTGGGSYTF.

This chain uses TRBV28 with TRBJ2-3; D might be TRBD2 (6 bases). The ends were cut back, 2 bases at V and 0 bases at J, with 9 bases in the middle. This CDR3 is built from 15 residues. The germline gives CDR1 MDHEN, CDR2 SYDVKM. The CDR3: CASSLIGTSTDTQYF. The CDR3 DNA is TGTGCCAGCAGTTTAATAGGGACTAGCACAGATACGCAGTATTTT. Drawing the rest from reference TRBV28 and TRBJ2-3, the complete variable domain is DVKVTQSSRYLVKRTGEKVFLECVQDMDHENMFWYRQDPGLGLRLIYFSYDVKMKEKGDIPEGYSVSREKKERFSLILESASTNQTSMYLCASSLIGTSTDTQYFGPGTRLTVL.